This T cell receptor beta chain was found in a study of OX40 agonist ivuxolimab in advanced cancers. Study-wide context: Of the patients, three showed partial responses, one with hepatocellular carcinoma and two with cutaneous melanoma. Findings and caveats of the study: Some nonresponders likewise displayed low normalized T-cell clonal expansion. Clonal expansion from baseline to week 6 occurred in both CD4+ and CD8+ T cells.

The CDR3 runs to 14 residues. Germline V gene data show CDR1 as GTSNPN and CDR2 as SVGIG (reference sequence). The V end was cut by 4 bases, the J end by 5 bases, with 16 bases between. A few counts support this clone. Its antigen remains unknown. People who had autoimmune disease history or systemic immunosuppression were excluded. Profiled with immunoSEQ multiplex PCR; TCRdb holds only in-frame clones, not every one. The sample holds some 22,000 clones, 88% seen once. The sequencing here drew on CD4+ or CD8+ T cells sorted from blood, taken in a trial of the OX40 agonist ivuxolimab. This sequence joins TRBV30 and TRBJ2-3; D call uncertain. The TCR sequence derives from an adult with an advanced solid tumor such as melanoma, head and neck, liver or kidney cancer. DNA for the CDR3: TGTGCCTGGACTATAGGGAACAGTGGAGATACGCAGTATTTT. It is translated as CAWTIGNSGDTQYF.